The rows below give T cell receptor beta chains drawn from one sample of a study of blood T cell repertoires in COVID-19. Generated by immunoSEQ multiplex PCR, the TCRdb table keeps only in-frame clones and is missing some. Among 200,000 to 250,000 clones listed, around 80% were seen once. The material sequenced was PBMCs or T cells enriched from blood (not recorded which). Receptors originate from a man aged 25 to 40 with acute COVID-19. The conserved cysteine and the conserved F or W are not part of the CDR3 here. A D gene is named only where the DNA matches it firmly. Clone size is not always given. Where it is, it says once, few, many or a class for expanded clones.

clone_size: -
v_call: TRBV7-9
d_call: -
j_call: TRBJ2-1
cdr3_aa: ASSWRDNEQF

clone_size: -
v_call: TRBV4-1
d_call: -
j_call: TRBJ1-5
cdr3_aa: ASSQETGQPQH

clone_size: -
v_call: TRBV28
d_call: TRBD1
j_call: TRBJ1-2
cdr3_aa: ASSSWTGREANYGYT

clone_size: -
v_call: TRBV27
d_call: TRBD1
j_call: TRBJ1-6
cdr3_aa: ASSLSWTGTDNSPLH

clone_size: -
v_call: TRBV7-9
d_call: -
j_call: TRBJ2-3
cdr3_aa: ASSFGHFTDTQY

clone_size: -
v_call: TRBV10-1
d_call: TRBD1
j_call: TRBJ2-3
cdr3_aa: ASSGQGGATDTQY

clone_size: -
v_call: TRBV7-9
d_call: TRBD1
j_call: TRBJ1-1
cdr3_aa: ASSVYTGATEAF

clone_size: -
v_call: TRBV19
d_call: TRBD1
j_call: TRBJ1-1
cdr3_aa: ASSIRGQGAGTEAF

clone_size: -
v_call: TRBV24-1
d_call: -
j_call: TRBJ1-5
cdr3_aa: ANERQGNQPQH

clone_size: once
v_call: TRBV29-1
d_call: -
j_call: TRBJ1-1
cdr3_aa: SEWAAAVNTEAF

clone_size: -
v_call: TRBV5-4
d_call: TRBD1
j_call: TRBJ2-2
cdr3_aa: ASSFWDRVIPGELF

clone_size: few
v_call: TRBV6-5
d_call: -
j_call: TRBJ2-1
cdr3_aa: ASGLTPGQQQF

clone_size: -
v_call: TRBV5-4
d_call: TRBD1
j_call: TRBJ1-6
cdr3_aa: ASSFGQGSTTYNSPLH

clone_size: -
v_call: TRBV12-3/TRBV12-4
d_call: -
j_call: TRBJ1-1
cdr3_aa: ASSLSESTEAF

clone_size: -
v_call: TRBV13
d_call: -
j_call: TRBJ2-3
cdr3_aa: ATGLRTDTQY

clone_size: -
v_call: TRBV6-5
d_call: TRBD1
j_call: TRBJ1-6
cdr3_aa: ASTLIGTGDSPLH

clone_size: once
v_call: TRBV7-9
d_call: TRBD1
j_call: TRBJ1-6
cdr3_aa: ASSLVDRLYSPLH

clone_size: -
v_call: TRBV28
d_call: -
j_call: TRBJ1-5
cdr3_aa: ASGQGGVGQPQH

clone_size: many
v_call: TRBV5-1
d_call: -
j_call: TRBJ1-2
cdr3_aa: ASSLGAGDYGYT

clone_size: -
v_call: TRBV28
d_call: -
j_call: TRBJ2-7
cdr3_aa: ASSFRLTYEQY

clone_size: -
v_call: TRBV6-5
d_call: -
j_call: TRBJ1-5
cdr3_aa: ASSSRGGSNQPQH

clone_size: -
v_call: TRBV12-3/TRBV12-4
d_call: -
j_call: TRBJ1-1
cdr3_aa: ASSLPGTEAF

clone_size: few
v_call: TRBV19
d_call: TRBD1
j_call: TRBJ1-6
cdr3_aa: ASTTQTGTGVSPLH

clone_size: -
v_call: TRBV6-5
d_call: TRBD2
j_call: TRBJ2-3
cdr3_aa: ATRWTSGTDTQY

clone_size: once
v_call: TRBV10-2
d_call: -
j_call: TRBJ2-7
cdr3_aa: ASSEIGGAPYEQY

clone_size: -
v_call: TRBV6-5
d_call: TRBD2
j_call: TRBJ2-3
cdr3_aa: ASSPPAGFTDTQY

clone_size: -
v_call: TRBV27
d_call: TRBD1
j_call: TRBJ2-1
cdr3_aa: ASSFEGAHHNEQF

clone_size: -
v_call: TRBV4-1
d_call: -
j_call: TRBJ1-1
cdr3_aa: ASSQPTRGNTEAF

clone_size: -
v_call: TRBV13
d_call: TRBD1
j_call: TRBJ1-3
cdr3_aa: ASSQGQAFSGNTIY

clone_size: -
v_call: TRBV2
d_call: TRBD1
j_call: TRBJ2-7
cdr3_aa: ASTRDRVVEQY

clone_size: -
v_call: TRBV3-1/TRBV3-2
d_call: -
j_call: TRBJ1-1
cdr3_aa: ASSETAGNTEAF

clone_size: -
v_call: TRBV4-1
d_call: -
j_call: TRBJ1-1
cdr3_aa: ASSQEALNTEAF

clone_size: once
v_call: TRBV5-1
d_call: TRBD1
j_call: TRBJ2-1
cdr3_aa: ASSPGTGRRGEQF

clone_size: -
v_call: TRBV6-2/TRBV6-3
d_call: -
j_call: TRBJ2-1
cdr3_aa: ASSRDNAYNEQF

clone_size: -
v_call: TRBV7-9
d_call: -
j_call: TRBJ1-1
cdr3_aa: ASSLAQGTRTEAF

clone_size: -
v_call: TRBV5-1
d_call: TRBD1
j_call: TRBJ2-1
cdr3_aa: ASGAGGVHEQF

clone_size: -
v_call: TRBV2
d_call: TRBD1
j_call: TRBJ1-2
cdr3_aa: ASSARDREYGYT

clone_size: once
v_call: TRBV30
d_call: -
j_call: TRBJ2-5
cdr3_aa: ACLQGGGETQY

clone_size: -
v_call: TRBV11-3
d_call: -
j_call: TRBJ1-2
cdr3_aa: ASSLLDCLLSHGYT

clone_size: -
v_call: TRBV20-1
d_call: TRBD2
j_call: TRBJ2-5
cdr3_aa: SASQRGTQETQY

clone_size: -
v_call: TRBV4-1
d_call: -
j_call: TRBJ1-5
cdr3_aa: ASSQGPVNQPQH

clone_size: -
v_call: TRBV6-5
d_call: -
j_call: TRBJ1-2
cdr3_aa: ASSRTGFYGYT